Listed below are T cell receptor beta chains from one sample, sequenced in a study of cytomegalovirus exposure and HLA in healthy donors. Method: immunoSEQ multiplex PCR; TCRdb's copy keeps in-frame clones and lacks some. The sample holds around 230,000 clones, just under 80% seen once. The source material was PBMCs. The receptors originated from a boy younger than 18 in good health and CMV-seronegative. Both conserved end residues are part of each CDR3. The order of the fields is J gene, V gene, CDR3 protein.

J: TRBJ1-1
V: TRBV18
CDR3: CASSLLRDSTFF

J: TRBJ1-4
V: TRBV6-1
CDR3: CASSEMGRTGDNEKLFF

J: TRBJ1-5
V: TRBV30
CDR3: CAWSNRWGWPQHF

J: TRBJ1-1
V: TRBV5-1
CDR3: CASSFRVETEAFF

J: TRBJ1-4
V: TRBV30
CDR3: CASKRLHATNEKLFF

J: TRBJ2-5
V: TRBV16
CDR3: CASSPGLAQETQYF

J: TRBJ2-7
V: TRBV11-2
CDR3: CASSLDLWEFKYF

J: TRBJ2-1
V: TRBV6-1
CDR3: CASKGLAGNDNEQFF

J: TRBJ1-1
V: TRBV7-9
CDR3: CASSFIERLTTEAFF

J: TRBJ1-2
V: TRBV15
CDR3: CATSRHRGSDGYTF

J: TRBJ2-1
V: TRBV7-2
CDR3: CASSLLLGAGGLNEQFF

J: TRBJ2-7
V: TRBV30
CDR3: CAWSGSPGEQYF

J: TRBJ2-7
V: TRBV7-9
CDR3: CASSFTGSYEQYF

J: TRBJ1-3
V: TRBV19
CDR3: CASSRLVRSGNTIYF

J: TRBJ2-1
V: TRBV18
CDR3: CASSSGAGSSYNEQFF

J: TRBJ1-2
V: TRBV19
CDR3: CASSIGTGTGDHGYTF